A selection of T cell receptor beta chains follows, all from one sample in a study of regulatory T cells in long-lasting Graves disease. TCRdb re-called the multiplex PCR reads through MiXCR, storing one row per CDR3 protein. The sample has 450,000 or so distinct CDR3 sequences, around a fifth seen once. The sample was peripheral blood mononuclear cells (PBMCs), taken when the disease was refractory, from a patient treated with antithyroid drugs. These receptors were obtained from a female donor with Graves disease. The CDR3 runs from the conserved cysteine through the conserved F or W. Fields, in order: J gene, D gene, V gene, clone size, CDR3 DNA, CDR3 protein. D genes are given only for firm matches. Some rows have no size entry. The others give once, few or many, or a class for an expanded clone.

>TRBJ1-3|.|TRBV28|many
TGTGCCGGCAGCCGGGGGGGAAACACCATATATTTT
CAGSRGGNTIYF
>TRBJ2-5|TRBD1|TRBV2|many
TGTGCCAGCAGCCGGACAGGCCACGACGGGACCCAGTACTTC
CASSRTGHDGTQYF
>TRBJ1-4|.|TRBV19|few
TGTGCCAGTATAGGAGGTGTGGCAGCTAATGAAAAACTGTTTTTT
CASIGGVAANEKLFF
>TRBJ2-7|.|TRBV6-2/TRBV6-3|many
TGTGCCAGCAGTTACTCGACGGGCTACGAGCAGTACTTC
CASSYSTGYEQYF
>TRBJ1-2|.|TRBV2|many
TGTGCCAGCGTTATCCCGAGAGGTAACTATGGCTACACCTTC
CASVIPRGNYGYTF
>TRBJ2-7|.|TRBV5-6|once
TGTGCCAGCGGGCTAGGGGCGAGAGACGAGCAGTACTTC
CASGLGARDEQYF
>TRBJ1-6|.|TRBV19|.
TGTGCCAGTAGTTCCCTCTCGGGGGTAAGAGCTAATTCACCCCTCCACTTT
CASSSLSGVRANSPLHF
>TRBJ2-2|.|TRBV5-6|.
TGTGCCAGCAGCTCTGGGAACCCCGGGGAGCTGTTTTTT
CASSSGNPGELFF
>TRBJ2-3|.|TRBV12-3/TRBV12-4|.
TGTGCCAGCAGTGGAACCTACACAGATACGCAGTATTTT
CASSGTYTDTQYF
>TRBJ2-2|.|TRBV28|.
TGTGCCAGCAGAACTACCAGGGGCGGTTGGACCGGGGAGCTGTTTTTT
CASRTTRGGWTGELFF
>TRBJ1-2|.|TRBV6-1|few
TGTGCCAGCAGTCGCTCGGGACGTTGGGATGGCTACACCTTC
CASSRSGRWDGYTF
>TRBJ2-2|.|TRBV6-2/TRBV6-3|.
TGTGCCAGCAGTAGACCCAGGGGCACCGGGGAGCTGTTTTTT
CASSRPRGTGELFF
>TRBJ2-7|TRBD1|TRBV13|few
TGTGCCAGCAGACCGCCGGACAGGGGGCCAGTCAACGAGCAGTACTTC
CASRPPDRGPVNEQYF
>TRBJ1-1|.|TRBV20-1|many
TGCAGTGCTAGAGATTTTAACAGGGTGAACACTGAAGCTTTCTTT
CSARDFNRVNTEAFF
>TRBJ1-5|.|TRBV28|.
TGTGCCAGCAGTTTATTCGGGAAGTCGGACAATCAGCCCCAGCATTTT
CASSLFGKSDNQPQHF
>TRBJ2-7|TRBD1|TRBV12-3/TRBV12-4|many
TGTGCCAGCAGCCGACAGGGAATGGCCTACGAGCAGTACTTC
CASSRQGMAYEQYF
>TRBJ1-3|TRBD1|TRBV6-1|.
TGTGCCAGCAGTGGCAGGGGGCACTCTGGAAACACCATATATTTT
CASSGRGHSGNTIYF
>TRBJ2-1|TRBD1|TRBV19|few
TGTGCCAGCAGCGTACAGGGGGCTAATGAGCAGTTCTTC
CASSVQGANEQFF
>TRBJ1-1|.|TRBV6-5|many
TGTGCCAGCAGTTACTCAACCGAAGCTTTCTTT
CASSYSTEAFF
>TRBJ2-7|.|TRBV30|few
TGTGCCTGGAGCCGAAGCTCCTACGAGCAGTACTTC
CAWSRSSYEQYF
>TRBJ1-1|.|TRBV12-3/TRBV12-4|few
TGTGCCAGCAGTTTAAGCGGGTGGACTGAAGCTTTCTTT
CASSLSGWTEAFF
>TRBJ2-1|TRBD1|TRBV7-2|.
TGTGCCAGCAGCTCTCCTAGGGGGCAGGGCCTCCACAATGAGCAGTTCTTC
CASSSPRGQGLHNEQFF
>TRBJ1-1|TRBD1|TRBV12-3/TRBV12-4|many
TGTGCCAGCAGGTCAGGAATCCGGGACAGGGGGCTGAACACTGAAGCTTTCTTT
CASRSGIRDRGLNTEAFF
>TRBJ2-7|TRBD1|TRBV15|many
TGTGCCACCAGCAAAACACGACAGGGTATGCTCCACGAGCAGTACTTC
CATSKTRQGMLHEQYF
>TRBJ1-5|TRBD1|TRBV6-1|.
TGTGCCAGCAGTACAGGGGGTTTTGGCAATCAGCCCCAGCATTTT
CASSTGGFGNQPQHF
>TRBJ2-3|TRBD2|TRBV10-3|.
TGTGCCATCAGTGGGGTAGCGGGAGGAACAGATACGCAGTATTTT
CAISGVAGGTDTQYF
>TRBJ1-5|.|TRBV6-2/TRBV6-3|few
TGTGCCAGCAGTGAAGTGGAACAGGGCAATCAGCCCCAGCATTTT
CASSEVEQGNQPQHF
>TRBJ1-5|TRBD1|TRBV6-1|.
TGTGCCAGCAGGGACACCGGGACAGGGGCTAGTCAGCCCCAGCATTTT
CASRDTGTGASQPQHF
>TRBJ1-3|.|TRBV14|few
TGTGCCAGCAGCCAAGGGGTCCTTGCCTCTGGAAACACCATATATTTT
CASSQGVLASGNTIYF
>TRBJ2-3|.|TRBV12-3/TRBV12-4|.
TGTGCCAGCAGTTCTAGGGCAGACACTAGCACAGATACGCAGTATTTT
CASSSRADTSTDTQYF
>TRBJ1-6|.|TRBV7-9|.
TGTGCCAGCAGCAATGGCAGGGACGGCTCACCCCTCCACTTT
CASSNGRDGSPLHF
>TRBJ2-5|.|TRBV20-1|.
TGCAGTGCTAGGGGTATAGAGACCCAGTACTTC
CSARGIETQYF
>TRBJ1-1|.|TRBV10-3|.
TGTGCCATCAGTGAGACAGGGAACACTGAAGCTTTCTTT
CAISETGNTEAFF
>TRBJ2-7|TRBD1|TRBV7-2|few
TGTGCCAGCACTAAGGGACAGGGGGCCGGACGCGAGCAGTACTTC
CASTKGQGAGREQYF
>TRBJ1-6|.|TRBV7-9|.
TGTGCCACCAACTCCTATAATTCACCCCTCCACTTT
CATNSYNSPLHF
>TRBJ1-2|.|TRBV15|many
TGTGCCACCAGCAGAGATCGGGGGACTTCCTATGGCTACACCTTC
CATSRDRGTSYGYTF
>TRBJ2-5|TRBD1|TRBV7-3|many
TGTGCCAGCAGCCAGACAGGGGGCGGAGAGACCCAGTACTTC
CASSQTGGGETQYF
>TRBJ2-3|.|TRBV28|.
TGTGCCAGCTGGACAAAAACCCGCCGGGGGTTCACAGATACGCAGTATTTT
CASWTKTRRGFTDTQYF
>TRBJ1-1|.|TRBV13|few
TGTGCCAGCAGCAAAGAGGGGGAATTTACCGAAGCTTTCTTT
CASSKEGEFTEAFF
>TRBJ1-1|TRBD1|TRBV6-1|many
TGTGCCAGCAGGAAACAGACAGGGAGAACTGAAGCTTTCTTT
CASRKQTGRTEAFF
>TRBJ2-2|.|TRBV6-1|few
TGTGCCAGCACCCCCCAGGGGCTTGCGAACACCGGGGAGCTGTTTTTT
CASTPQGLANTGELFF
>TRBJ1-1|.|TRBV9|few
TGTGCCAGCAGCGTAGCGCCCTGGAACACTGAAGCTTTCTTT
CASSVAPWNTEAFF
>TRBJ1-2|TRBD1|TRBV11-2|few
TGTGCCAGCAGCTTAAGACAGGGGAGGTTTAGTGGCTCGACGTATGGCTACACCTTC
CASSLRQGRFSGSTYGYTF
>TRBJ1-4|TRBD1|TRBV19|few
TGTGCCAGTCGCCTTGGCACAGGGGGCGCAACTAATGAAAAACTGTTTTTT
CASRLGTGGATNEKLFF
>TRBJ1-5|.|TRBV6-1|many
TGTGCCAGCAGGAGGGACGGACTTCAGCCCCAGCATTTT
CASRRDGLQPQHF